The subject of this entry is one TCR beta chain. Its antigen is currently unknown. The data derive from a study of cytomegalovirus exposure and HLA in healthy donors. Study conclusions and caveats: The majority of TCR sequences were rare, yet some public TCRs appeared in many donors. TCR beta chains numbering under 200 were designated cytomegalovirus-associated. The authors confirmed in vitro that three CMV-associated chains were specific for CMV antigens.

The germline gives CDR1 SGDLS, CDR2 YYNGEE. The CDR3 covers 16 residues. V was clipped by 0 bases and J by 3 bases; unmatched bases: 6. Repertoires were generated with immunoSEQ multiplex PCR, while TCRdb's copy carries only in-frame clones and drops some. The table records some 76,000 clones, 94% of them present only once. Donors were drawn from the approximately 120-subject validation cohort, separate from the 666-subject first cohort. The chain employs TRBV9 and TRBJ2-3; 8 bases are shared with TRBD2. The sample taken for sequencing was PBMCs. This TCR was sampled from a woman aged 18 to 35 in good health and CMV-seronegative. In nucleotides, the CDR3 is TGTGCCAGCAGCGTAGATCAAGCGGGAGTGACAGATACGCAGTATTTT. This gives the protein CASSVDQAGVTDTQYF.